The sequence of this TCR beta chain was determined in a study of PD-1 blockade in mismatch repair-deficient tumors listed by TCRdb under 2017. For the wider study: Between late 2013 and 2016, the trial enrolled some 91 consecutive patients with about twelve mismatch repair-deficient cancer types, every one of whom had been previously treated and was progressing. Tumor-associated T cell clones in the peripheral blood of patients responding to PD-1 blockade were tracked using deep sequencing of TCR CDR3 regions.

Mismatch repair deficiency in every enrolled patient was established by polymerase chain reaction or immunohistochemistry. TCR sequencing was carried out for three patients who responded to pembrolizumab therapy. In the phase II trial, pembrolizumab PD-1 blockade was tested prospectively in advanced mismatch repair-deficient cancers, no matter which tissue of origin the cancers came from. Serial peripheral blood T cell samples were collected before and at multiple times after starting PD-1 blockade. Blood sampling times were reported as weeks after the first pembrolizumab dose. The library was produced with the immunoSEQ multiplex PCR assay. TCRdb limited this immuneACCESS table to in-frame rearrangements with V and J called. A share of clones is missing; checked studies link under half to unresolved V genes, and the rest is unexplained. The sample contains around 100,000 clones, approximately 80% of them found a single time. The ten biggest clones cover 4% to 6% of the sample.

V and J lose 4 bases and 4 bases, and a span of 3 bases separates them. According to the germline V gene, CDR1 reads SGHDT and CDR2 reads YYEEEE. Its CDR3 holds 10 amino acids, cysteine through phenylalanine. Solely the CDR3 DNA is kept, with 30 bases framed from the first base. Beyond this particular receptor, the publication reports: After pembrolizumab, tumor-resident clones, which were often undetectable in blood before treatment, expanded rapidly and then contracted, generally ahead of radiologic responses.

As for this clone: Its antigen target is currently unknown. No base quality values were provided; no much bigger clone lies one nucleotide off.

The sequence joins TRBV5-6 to TRBJ2-7, with no reliable assignment of the D segment. The input for sequencing was peripheral blood, taken 60 weeks after starting pembrolizumab. This TCR was sampled from an adult with mismatch repair-deficient cancer. The nucleotides are TGTGCCAGCAGCCAATACGAGCAGTACTTC. Its protein is CASSQYEQYF.